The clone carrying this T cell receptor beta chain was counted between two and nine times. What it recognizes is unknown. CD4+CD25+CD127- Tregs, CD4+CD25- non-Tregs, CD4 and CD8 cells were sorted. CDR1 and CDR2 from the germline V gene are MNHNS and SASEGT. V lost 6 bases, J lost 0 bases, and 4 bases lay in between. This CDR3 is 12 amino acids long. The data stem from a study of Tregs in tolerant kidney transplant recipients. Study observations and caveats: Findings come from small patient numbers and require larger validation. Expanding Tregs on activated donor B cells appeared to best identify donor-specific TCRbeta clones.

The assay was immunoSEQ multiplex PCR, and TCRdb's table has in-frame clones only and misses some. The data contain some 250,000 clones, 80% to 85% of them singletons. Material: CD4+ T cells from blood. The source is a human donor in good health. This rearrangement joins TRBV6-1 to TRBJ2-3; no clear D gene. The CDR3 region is CASRESTDTQYF. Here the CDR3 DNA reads TGTGCCAGCAGGGAAAGCACAGATACGCAGTATTTT.